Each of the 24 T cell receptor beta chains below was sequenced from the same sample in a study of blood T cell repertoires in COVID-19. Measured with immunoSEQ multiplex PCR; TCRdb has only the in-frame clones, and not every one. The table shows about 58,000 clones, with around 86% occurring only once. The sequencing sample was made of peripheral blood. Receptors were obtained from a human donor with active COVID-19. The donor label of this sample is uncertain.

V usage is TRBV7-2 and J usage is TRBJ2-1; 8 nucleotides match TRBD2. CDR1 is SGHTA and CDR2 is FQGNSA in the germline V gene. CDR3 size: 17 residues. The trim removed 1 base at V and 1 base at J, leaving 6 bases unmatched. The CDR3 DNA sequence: TGTGCCAGCAGCTTAGAGGGCGGGAGGACGTCCTACAATGAGCAGTTCTTC. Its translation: CASSLEGGRTSYNEQFF.

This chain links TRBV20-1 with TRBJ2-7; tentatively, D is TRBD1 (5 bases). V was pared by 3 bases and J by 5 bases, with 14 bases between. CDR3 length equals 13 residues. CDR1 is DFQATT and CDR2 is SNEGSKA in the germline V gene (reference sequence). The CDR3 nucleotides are TGCAGTGCTAGTACACTCCAGGGTCACGAGCAGTACTTC. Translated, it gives CSASTLQGHEQYF.

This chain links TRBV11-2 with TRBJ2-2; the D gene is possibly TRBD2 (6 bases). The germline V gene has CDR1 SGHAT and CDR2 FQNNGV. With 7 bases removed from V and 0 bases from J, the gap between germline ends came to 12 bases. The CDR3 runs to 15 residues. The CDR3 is CASMPRGPNTGELFF. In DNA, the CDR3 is TGTGCCAGCATGCCGCGGGGCCCGAACACCGGGGAGCTGTTTTTT. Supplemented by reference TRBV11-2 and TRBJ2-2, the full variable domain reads EAGVAQSPRYKIIEKRQSVAFWCNPISGHATLYWYQQILGQGPKLLIQFQNNGVVDDSQLPKDRFSAERLKGVDSTLKIQPAKLEDSAVYLCASMPRGPNTGELFFGEGSRLTVL.

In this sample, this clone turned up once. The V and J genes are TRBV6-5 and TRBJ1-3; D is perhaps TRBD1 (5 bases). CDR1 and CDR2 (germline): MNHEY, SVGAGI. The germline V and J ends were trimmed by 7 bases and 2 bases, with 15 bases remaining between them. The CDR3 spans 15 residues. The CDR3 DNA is TGTGCCAGCATCTGGGAGGCAGGGACTGGAAACACCATATATTTT. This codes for CASIWEAGTGNTIYF.

The CDR3 coding sequence is TGTGCCAGTAGTATAGGCGCGGGACTGGCTGGGGAGACCCAGTACTTC. It codes for CASSIGAGLAGETQYF. V and J are TRBV19 and TRBJ2-5; perhaps TRBD2 as D (6 bases). Germline CDR1 and CDR2: LNHDA and SQIVND (reference sequence). The CDR3 is made up of 16 amino acids. V was cut by 1 base and J by 5 bases, with 17 bases left in between.

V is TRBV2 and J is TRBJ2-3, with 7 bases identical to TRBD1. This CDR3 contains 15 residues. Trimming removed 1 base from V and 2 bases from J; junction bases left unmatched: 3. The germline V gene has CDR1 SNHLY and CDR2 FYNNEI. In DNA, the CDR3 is TGTGCCAGCAGTGAAGAGGGGACAGTCACAGATACGCAGTATTTT. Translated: CASSEEGTVTDTQYF.

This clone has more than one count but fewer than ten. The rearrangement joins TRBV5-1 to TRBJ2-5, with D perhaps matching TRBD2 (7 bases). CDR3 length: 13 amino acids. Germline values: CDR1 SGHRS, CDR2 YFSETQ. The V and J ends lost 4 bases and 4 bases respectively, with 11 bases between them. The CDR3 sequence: CASSPGGGETQYF. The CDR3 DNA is TGCGCCAGCAGCCCGGGGGGCGGAGAGACCCAGTACTTC.

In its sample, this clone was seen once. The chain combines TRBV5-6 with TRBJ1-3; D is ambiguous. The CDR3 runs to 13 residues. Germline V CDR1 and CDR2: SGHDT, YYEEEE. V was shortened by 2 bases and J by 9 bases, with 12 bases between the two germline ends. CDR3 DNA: TGTGCCAGCAGCTTCATCGGGGAGGGCACCATATATTTT. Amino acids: CASSFIGEGTIYF.

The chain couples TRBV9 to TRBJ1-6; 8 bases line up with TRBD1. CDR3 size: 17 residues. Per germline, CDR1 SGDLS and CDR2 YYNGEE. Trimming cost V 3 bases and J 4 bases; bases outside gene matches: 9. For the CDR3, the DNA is TGTGCCAGCAGCGCTACCTCAGGGGGCGGGTATAATTCACCCCTCCACTTT. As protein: CASSATSGGGYNSPLHF.

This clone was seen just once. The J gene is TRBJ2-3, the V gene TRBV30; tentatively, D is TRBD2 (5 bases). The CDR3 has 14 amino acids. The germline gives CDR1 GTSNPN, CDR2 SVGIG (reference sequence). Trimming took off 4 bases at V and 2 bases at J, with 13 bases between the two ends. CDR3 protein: CAWKSRGDTDTQYF. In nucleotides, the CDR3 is TGTGCCTGGAAATCACGGGGTGACACAGATACGCAGTATTTT.

The CDR3: CASSSQGTSGRPFSYNEQFF. The CDR3 DNA reads TGTGCCAGCAGCTCTCAAGGGACTAGCGGGAGACCATTCTCCTACAATGAGCAGTTCTTC. The V call is TRBV5-4, the J call TRBJ2-1; 14 nucleotides agree with TRBD2. The CDR3 runs to 20 residues. J was trimmed by 0 bases and V by 3 bases; bases with no gene match: 11. Germline lookup yields CDR1 SGHNT and CDR2 YYREEE (reference sequence).

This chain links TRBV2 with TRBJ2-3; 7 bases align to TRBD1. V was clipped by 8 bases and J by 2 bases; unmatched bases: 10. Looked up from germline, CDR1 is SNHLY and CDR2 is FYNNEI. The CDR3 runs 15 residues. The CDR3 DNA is TGTGCCAGCGCCGGGACAGAGAGTTACACAGATACGCAGTATTTT. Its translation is CASAGTESYTDTQYF.

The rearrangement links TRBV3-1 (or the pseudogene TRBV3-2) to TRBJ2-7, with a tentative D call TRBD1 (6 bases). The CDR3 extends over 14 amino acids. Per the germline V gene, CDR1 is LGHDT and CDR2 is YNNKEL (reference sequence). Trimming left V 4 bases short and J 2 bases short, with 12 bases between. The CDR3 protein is CASSRTAVTYEQYF. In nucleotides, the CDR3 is TGTGCCAGCAGCCGGACAGCCGTAACCTACGAGCAGTACTTC.

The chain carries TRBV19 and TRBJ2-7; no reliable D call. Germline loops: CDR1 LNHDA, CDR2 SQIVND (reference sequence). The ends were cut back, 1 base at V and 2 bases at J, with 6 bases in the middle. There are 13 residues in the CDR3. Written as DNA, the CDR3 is TGTGCCAGTAGTATAGGAGTTACCTACGAGCAGTACTTC. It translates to CASSIGVTYEQYF. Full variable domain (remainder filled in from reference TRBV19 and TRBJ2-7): DGGITQSPKYLFRKEGQNVTLSCEQNLNHDAMYWYRQDPGQGLRLIYYSQIVNDFQKGDIAEGYSVSREKKESFPLTVTSAQKNPTAFYLCASSIGVTYEQYFGPGTRLTVT.

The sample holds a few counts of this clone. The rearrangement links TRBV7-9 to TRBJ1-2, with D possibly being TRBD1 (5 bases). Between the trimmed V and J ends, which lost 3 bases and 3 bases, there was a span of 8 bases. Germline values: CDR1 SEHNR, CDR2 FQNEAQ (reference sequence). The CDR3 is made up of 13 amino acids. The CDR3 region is CASSFRGDYGYTF. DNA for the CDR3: TGTGCCAGCAGCTTTAGGGGCGACTATGGCTACACCTTC. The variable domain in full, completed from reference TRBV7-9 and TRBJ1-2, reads DTGVSQNPRHKITKRGQNVTFRCDPISEHNRLYWYRQTLGQGPEFLTYFQNEAQLEKSRLLSDRFSAERPKGSFSTLEIQRTEQGDSAMYLCASSFRGDYGYTFGSGTRLTVV.

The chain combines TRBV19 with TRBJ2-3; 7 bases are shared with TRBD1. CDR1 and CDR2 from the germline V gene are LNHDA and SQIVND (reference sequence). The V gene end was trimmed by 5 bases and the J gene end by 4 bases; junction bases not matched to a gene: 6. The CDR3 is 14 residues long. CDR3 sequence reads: CASSPTGSPDTQYF. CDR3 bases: TGTGCCAGTAGTCCGACAGGGAGCCCAGATACGCAGTATTTT.

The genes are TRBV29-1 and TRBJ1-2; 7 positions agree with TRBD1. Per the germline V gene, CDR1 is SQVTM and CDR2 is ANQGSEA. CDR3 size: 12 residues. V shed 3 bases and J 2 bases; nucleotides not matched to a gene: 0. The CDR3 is CSVDRGNYGYTF. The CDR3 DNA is TGCAGCGTTGACAGGGGGAACTATGGCTACACCTTC.

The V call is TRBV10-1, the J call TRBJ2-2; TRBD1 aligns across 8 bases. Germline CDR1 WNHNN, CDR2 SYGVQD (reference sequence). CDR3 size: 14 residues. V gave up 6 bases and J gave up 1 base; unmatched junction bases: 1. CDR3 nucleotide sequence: TGCGCCAGCAGGGACAGGGAGAACACCGGGGAGCTGTTTTTT. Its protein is CASRDRENTGELFF.

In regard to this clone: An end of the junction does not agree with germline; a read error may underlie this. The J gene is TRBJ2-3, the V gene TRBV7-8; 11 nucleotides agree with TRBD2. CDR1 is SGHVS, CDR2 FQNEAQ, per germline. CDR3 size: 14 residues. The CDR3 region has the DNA TGTGCCAGCAGCCTAGCGGGAGGATCAGATACGCAGTATTTT. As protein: CASSLAGGSDTQYF.

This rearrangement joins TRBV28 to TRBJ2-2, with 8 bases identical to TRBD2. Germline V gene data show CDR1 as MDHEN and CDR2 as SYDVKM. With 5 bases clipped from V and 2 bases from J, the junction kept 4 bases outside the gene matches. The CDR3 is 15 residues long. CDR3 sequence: CASSPGTRNTGELFF. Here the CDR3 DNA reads TGTGCCAGCAGTCCCGGGACTAGAAACACCGGGGAGCTGTTTTTT.

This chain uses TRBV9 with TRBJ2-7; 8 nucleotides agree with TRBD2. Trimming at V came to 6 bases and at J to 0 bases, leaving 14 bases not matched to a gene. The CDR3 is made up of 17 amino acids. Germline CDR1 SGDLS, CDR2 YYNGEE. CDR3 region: CASKGWSSGGLSYEQYF. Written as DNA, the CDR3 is TGTGCCAGCAAAGGGTGGTCCAGCGGGGGCCTCTCCTACGAGCAGTACTTC. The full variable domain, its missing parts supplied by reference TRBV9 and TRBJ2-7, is DSGVTQTPKHLITATGQRVTLRCSPRSGDLSVYWYQQSLDQGLQFLIQYYNGEERAKGNILERFSAQQFPDLHSELNLSSLELGDSALYFCASKGWSSGGLSYEQYFGPGTRLTVT.

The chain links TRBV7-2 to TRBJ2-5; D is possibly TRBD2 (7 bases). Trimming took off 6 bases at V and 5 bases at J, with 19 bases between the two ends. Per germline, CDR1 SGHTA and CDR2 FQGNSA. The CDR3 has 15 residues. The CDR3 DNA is TGTGCCAGCAGTAAGCCCGGGGGGCCTTTTGAGACCCAGTACTTC. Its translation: CASSKPGGPFETQYF.

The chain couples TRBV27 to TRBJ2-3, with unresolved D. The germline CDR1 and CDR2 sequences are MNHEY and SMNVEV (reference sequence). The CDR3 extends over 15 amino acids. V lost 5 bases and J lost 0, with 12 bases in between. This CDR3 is CASSLCQVSTDTQYF. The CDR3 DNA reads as TGTGCCAGCAGTCTATGCCAGGTAAGCACAGATACGCAGTATTTT.

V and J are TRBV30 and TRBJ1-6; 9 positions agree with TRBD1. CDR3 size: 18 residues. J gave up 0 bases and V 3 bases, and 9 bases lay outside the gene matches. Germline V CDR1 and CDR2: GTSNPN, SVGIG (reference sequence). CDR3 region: CAWRSEGQGGSYNSPLHF. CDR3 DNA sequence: TGTGCCTGGAGAAGCGAGGGACAGGGCGGCTCCTATAATTCACCCCTCCACTTT.